What follows are 27 T cell receptor beta chains derived from one specimen sequenced in a study of blood T cell repertoires in COVID-19. The method was immunoSEQ multiplex PCR; TCRdb's version includes in-frame clones alone and lacks a portion of them. The table records over 300,000 clones, around 84% of them present only once. The sample taken for sequencing was PBMCs or T cells enriched from blood (not recorded which). The receptors here all came from a woman aged 18-30 years who had recovered from COVID-19.

DNA of the CDR3: TGTGCCAGCAGCTCCCTTGGTTTAAGGTCGGGGGAACTGTTTTTT. It translates to CASSSLGLRSGELFF. This rearrangement joins TRBV7-9 to TRBJ1-4; tentatively, D is TRBD1 (5 bases). The CDR3 has 15 residues. Germline V gives CDR1 SEHNR, CDR2 FQNEAQ (reference sequence). Trimming stripped 4 bases from V and 12 bases from J, with 21 bases between.

The chain employs TRBV14 and TRBJ1-5, with TRBD1 identical over 7 bases. The CDR3 has 19 amino acids. Losses at the gene ends were 0 bases for V and 3 bases for J; bases not matched to a gene: 14. CDR1 and CDR2 (germline): SGHDN, FVKESK. CDR3 sequence: CASSQDGRARTGINQPQHF. In DNA, the CDR3 is TGTGCCAGCAGCCAAGATGGGCGCGCCAGGACAGGAATCAATCAGCCCCAGCATTTT.

This clone occurred a few times. V gene TRBV30 combines with J gene TRBJ1-2; no definite D call. In germline, CDR1 is GTSNPN, CDR2 SVGIG (reference sequence). V dropped 0 bases and J dropped 2 bases, with 10 bases sitting between them. The CDR3 has 14 amino acids. The DNA for the CDR3 is TGTGCCTGGAGTGTACGTTCCGGGAACTATGGCTACACCTTC. It specifies CAWSVRSGNYGYTF.

This chain uses TRBV30 with TRBJ1-1, with a possible D match to TRBD1 (5 bases). This CDR3 comprises 14 residues. Germline V gene lookup returns CDR1 GTSNPN and CDR2 SVGIG (reference sequence). Trimming took 5 bases from V and 2 from J, leaving 15 bases between them. The CDR3 sequence: CAWVGAGLNTEAFF. The DNA of the CDR3 is TGTGCCTGGGTTGGAGCAGGGCTCAACACTGAAGCTTTCTTT.

This clone was picked up one time. The chain uses TRBV5-6 and TRBJ1-1; 8 bases are shared with TRBD1. The CDR3 is 14 amino acids. Per the germline V gene, CDR1 is SGHDT and CDR2 is YYEEEE. The junction had 5 bases not matched to a gene; V was cut back by 2 bases and J by 5 bases. CDR3 loop: CASSFQGAWTEAFF. CDR3 sequence (DNA): TGTGCCAGCAGCTTTCAGGGGGCATGGACTGAAGCTTTCTTT.

This clone has a handful of counts. The chain couples TRBV29-1 to TRBJ1-6; no clear D gene. Germline values: CDR1 SQVTM, CDR2 ANQGSEA. CDR3 length: 16 amino acids. Deletions cut 6 bases from V and 0 bases from J, with 15 bases between. CDR3 sequence (DNA): TGCAGCGTCCAGATCGCAGCGGACTCCTATAATTCACCCCTCCACTTT. Its protein product is CSVQIAADSYNSPLHF.

The genes are TRBV11-2 and TRBJ1-1; TRBD1 aligns across 11 bases. This CDR3 has 16 residues. Germline V lookup: CDR1 SGHAT, CDR2 FQNNGV. The ends lost 4 bases at V and 4 bases at J; junction bases unmatched: 8. CDR3 amino acids: CASSSGQGVLSTEAFF. In DNA, the CDR3 is TGTGCCAGCAGCTCGGGACAGGGGGTACTGAGCACTGAAGCTTTCTTT.

This clone was seen more than once but under ten times. Other DNA sequences within the sample encode an identical CDR3. CDR3 DNA: TGTGCCAGCAGCTTAGGACAGAACACTGAAGCTTTCTTT. Translating it yields CASSLGQNTEAFF. V is TRBV7-8 and J is TRBJ1-1, with D hard to call. V lost 1 base to trimming and J lost 1 base, with 4 bases between them. Germline CDR1 and CDR2: SGHVS and FQNEAQ. The CDR3 is 13 amino acids.

The chain has TRBV9 and TRBJ2-5; the D is unclear. This CDR3 region has 16 residues. The V gene's germline CDR1 is SGDLS and CDR2 YYNGEE. Between the trimmed V and J ends, which lost 4 bases and 2 bases, there was a span of 18 bases. The CDR3 protein is CASSSPVAYKQETQYF. Written as DNA, the CDR3 is TGTGCCAGCAGCTCTCCCGTCGCATACAAACAAGAGACCCAGTACTTC.

The J gene is TRBJ2-5, the V gene TRBV5-5, with D tentatively TRBD1 (6 bases). The CDR3 consists of 15 residues. The ends were cut back, 4 bases at V and 2 bases at J, with 15 bases in the middle. Per the germline V gene, CDR1 is SGHKS and CDR2 is YYEKEE (reference sequence). The CDR3 protein is CASSPWTDPQETQYF. CDR3 DNA sequence: TGTGCCAGCAGCCCCTGGACAGACCCGCAAGAGACCCAGTACTTC.

The chain recombines TRBV7-8 with TRBJ2-1, with D possibly matching TRBD2 (6 bases). This CDR3 has 11 residues. The germline V and J ends were trimmed by 5 bases and 11 bases, with 10 bases remaining between them. Germline V gene data show CDR1 as SGHVS and CDR2 as FQNEAQ. The CDR3 protein is CASSPTSQQFF. CDR3 sequence (DNA): TGTGCCAGCAGCCCGACTAGTCAGCAGTTCTTC.

The chain carries TRBV3-1 (or the pseudogene TRBV3-2) and TRBJ1-3, with D possibly matching TRBD1 (6 bases). Germline V gene lookup returns CDR1 LGHDT and CDR2 YNNKEL (reference sequence). The V end was cut by 1 base, the J end by 0 bases, with 7 bases between. CDR3 length: 15 residues. The CDR3 DNA sequence: TGTGCCAGCAGCCAAGGGACAGACTCTGGAAACACCATATATTTT. It is translated as CASSQGTDSGNTIYF.

This chain uses TRBV30 with TRBJ1-5, with D hard to call. The V end was cut by 5 bases, the J end by 2 bases, with 10 bases between. Germline V gives CDR1 GTSNPN, CDR2 SVGIG (reference sequence). The CDR3 spans 13 residues. CDR3 region: CAWATVGNQPQHF. Written as DNA, the CDR3 is TGTGCCTGGGCTACTGTTGGCAATCAGCCCCAGCATTTT.

V gene TRBV7-3 combines with J gene TRBJ2-1, with 8 nucleotides matching TRBD1. The germline CDR1 and CDR2 sequences are SGHTA and FQGTGA. CDR3 length: 16 amino acids. Unmatched junction bases numbered 7, after V lost 3 bases and J lost 3 bases. CDR3 nucleotides: TGTGCCAGCAGCTTTGAGGGACAGGTCCTCTACAATGAGCAGTTCTTC. This sequence encodes CASSFEGQVLYNEQFF.

The J gene is TRBJ2-5, the V gene TRBV10-1, with D unresolved. CDR1 is WNHNN and CDR2 is SYGVQD in the germline V gene (reference sequence). The CDR3 covers 13 residues. V was pared by 2 bases and J by 2 bases, with 6 bases between. CDR3 DNA sequence: TGCGCCAGCAGTGAGCCCGTTCAAGAGACCCAGTACTTC. Residues: CASSEPVQETQYF.

V and J are TRBV7-9 and TRBJ2-2; possible D gene TRBD1, 5 bases. The germline V gene encodes CDR1 SEHNR and CDR2 FQNEAQ (reference sequence). This CDR3 region has 17 residues. V lost 5 bases, J lost 0 bases, and 16 bases lay in between. The chain's CDR3 is CASSPVTGHPNTGELFF. The CDR3 DNA reads as TGTGCCAGCAGCCCAGTCACCGGACATCCGAACACCGGGGAGCTGTTTTTT. Looking up the rest from reference TRBV7-9 and TRBJ2-2 gives the full variable domain: DTGVSQNPRHKITKRGQNVTFRCDPISEHNRLYWYRQTLGQGPEFLTYFQNEAQLEKSRLLSDRFSAERPKGSFSTLEIQRTEQGDSAMYLCASSPVTGHPNTGELFFGEGSRLTVL.

V is TRBV29-1 and J is TRBJ2-3, with D possibly TRBD1 on 6 matching bases. V gave up 4 bases and J gave up 3 bases, with 11 bases separating them. Germline V gene data show CDR1 as SQVTM and CDR2 as ANQGSEA. This CDR3 is built from 13 residues. DNA for the CDR3: TGCAGCGTTGGAGACAGGTCGACAGATACGCAGTATTTT. Protein product: CSVGDRSTDTQYF.

This sequence joins TRBV3-1 (or the pseudogene TRBV3-2) and TRBJ1-6; D ambiguous. CDR1 is LGHDT and CDR2 is YNNKEL in the germline V gene (reference sequence). V shed 1 base and J shed 7 bases, with 5 bases lying between them. This CDR3 has 13 amino acids. CDR3 bases: TGTGCCAGCAGCCAAGGGGCCAATTCACCCCTCCACTTT. Translating it yields CASSQGANSPLHF.

The chain recombines TRBV28 with TRBJ2-7; 7 bases line up with TRBD2. Per germline, CDR1 MDHEN and CDR2 SYDVKM. With 5 bases clipped from V and 1 base from J, the junction kept 11 bases outside the gene matches. The CDR3 runs 16 residues. As DNA, the CDR3 is TGTGCCAGCAGTCCCGGGGGGAGGGCCTATTCCTACGAGCAGTACTTC. Translation gives CASSPGGRAYSYEQYF.

V and J are TRBV7-2 and TRBJ2-7; D is unresolved. Trimming stripped 2 bases from V and 0 bases from J, with 8 bases between. CDR3 size: 14 residues. Per germline, CDR1 SGHTA and CDR2 FQGNSA. CDR3 coding DNA: TGTGCCAGCAGCTTAAGAGTAAGCTCCTACGAGCAGTACTTC. It codes for CASSLRVSSYEQYF. Supplemented by reference TRBV7-2 and TRBJ2-7, the full variable domain reads GAGVSQSPSNKVTEKGKDVELRCDPISGHTALYWYRQSLGQGLEFLIYFQGNSAPDKSGLPSDRFSAERTGGSVSTLTIQRTQQEDSAVYLCASSLRVSSYEQYFGPGTRLTVT.

To note about this clone: This sample includes further DNA sequences coding for the same CDR3. The gene calls are TRBV28 and TRBJ1-2; a weak D match, TRBD1 (5 bases). Germline V CDR1 and CDR2: MDHEN, SYDVKM. This CDR3 region has 13 residues. The V and J ends lost 3 bases and 4 bases respectively, with 9 bases between them. CDR3 amino acids: CASSLQGGYGYTF. The CDR3 region has the DNA TGTGCCAGCAGTTTGCAGGGTGGCTATGGCTACACCTTC.

The chain employs TRBV18 and TRBJ2-7, with D possibly being TRBD2 (6 bases). Germline CDR1 and CDR2: KGHSH and LQKENI. This CDR3 comprises 15 residues. V was trimmed by 3 bases and J by 3 bases, leaving 15 bases between them. The CDR3 sequence is CASSPPGRGIYEQYF. CDR3 in DNA: TGTGCCAGCTCACCCCCGGGTCGGGGGATCTACGAGCAGTACTTC.

V usage is TRBV23-1 and J usage is TRBJ1-6; D possibly corresponds to TRBD1 (6 bases). TRBV23-1 falls under the ORF class, with uncertain function. Between the trimmed V and J ends, which lost 5 bases and 7 bases, there was a span of 15 bases. The length of the CDR3 is 15 residues. Here the CDR3 DNA reads TGCGCCAGCAGTGGGGAAAACAGGGCGAATTCACCCCTCCACTTT. It codes for CASSGENRANSPLHF.

The rearrangement joins TRBV7-2 to TRBJ2-7; 14 positions match TRBD2. CDR1 is SGHTA, CDR2 FQGNSA, per germline. V gave up 4 bases and J gave up 5 bases; unmatched junction bases: 1. The CDR3 has 14 amino acids. CDR3: CASSWGLAGDEQYF. The CDR3 DNA reads as TGTGCCAGCAGCTGGGGACTAGCGGGAGACGAGCAGTACTTC.

The V and J genes are TRBV11-3 and TRBJ1-1; weak D call: TRBD1 (5 bases). The V end was cut by 5 bases, the J end by 1 base, with 5 bases between. The CDR3 sequence is 12 residues long. Germline V lookup: CDR1 SGHNT, CDR2 YENEEA. CDR3 in DNA: TGTGCCAGCAGCCAGGGGAACACTGAAGCTTTCTTT. This sequence encodes CASSQGNTEAFF.

This chain uses TRBV4-1 with TRBJ2-1, with D perhaps TRBD2 (6 bases). This CDR3 region has 15 residues. CDR1 is MGHRA, CDR2 YSYEKL, per germline. Between the trimmed V and J ends, which lost 6 bases and 0 bases, there was a span of 12 bases. CDR3 bases: TGCGCCAGCAGTCGGGGGAAGAGCTCCTACAATGAGCAGTTCTTC. It is translated as CASSRGKSSYNEQFF.

The chain joins TRBV30 to TRBJ2-7, with D tentatively TRBD2 (6 bases). The CDR3 runs to 13 residues. Trimming left V 2 bases short and J 4 bases short, with 12 bases between. Germline assignment: CDR1 GTSNPN and CDR2 SVGIG (reference sequence). The CDR3 DNA sequence: TGTGCCTGGAGTACCGGGACTCCTTACGAGCAGTACTTC. Its translation is CAWSTGTPYEQYF. Variable domain in full (rest from reference TRBV30 and TRBJ2-7): SQTIHQWPATLVQPVGSPLSLECTVEGTSNPNLYWYRQAAGRGLQLLFYSVGIGQISSEVPQNLSASRPQDRQFILSSKKLLLSDSGFYLCAWSTGTPYEQYFGPGTRLTVT.